These T cell receptor beta chains were read from a single sample in a study of cytomegalovirus exposure and HLA in healthy donors. Sequencing was performed with immunoSEQ multiplex PCR; in TCRdb, only in-frame clones are kept and a portion is missing. The sample lists about 88,000 clones, approximately 88% occurring once. Sequencing was carried out using PBMCs. The receptors were sampled from a young woman in good health and CMV-seropositive. The conserved cysteine and the conserved F or W are not part of the CDR3 here.

J,V,CDR3
TRBJ2-7,TRBV18,ASSRLSSGVAYEQY
TRBJ2-1,TRBV4-1,ASRGQGNNEQF
TRBJ2-5,TRBV18,ASSKQSGVQETQY
TRBJ2-6,TRBV19,ASRDYSGANVLT
TRBJ2-2,TRBV28,ASGLSGQGYNGELF
TRBJ2-2,TRBV4-1,ASSQGRYTGELF
TRBJ2-7,TRBV4-3,ASSQDAHTSYEQY
TRBJ2-5,TRBV11-2,ASSLVASGGLTTQY
TRBJ2-1,TRBV18,ASSPGPGGYNEQF
TRBJ2-1,TRBV4-1,ASSQDGGLAGRDNEQF
TRBJ2-1,TRBV13,ASSLPPYNEQF
TRBJ2-1,TRBV5-1,ASSLVGGGNEQF
TRBJ2-5,TRBV7-9,ASSSRTGLKTQY
TRBJ2-7,TRBV4-2,ASSQQRGKAYEQY
TRBJ1-6,TRBV28,ASSLRSRPYNSPLH
TRBJ2-7,TRBV2,ATATGGYEQY
TRBJ2-7,TRBV7-2,ASRTGDYEQY
TRBJ2-5,TRBV27,ASSTGSETQY
TRBJ2-1,TRBV4-2,ASSQEPSSGGAISYNEQF
TRBJ2-7,TRBV5-1,ASSPSRQGYEQY
TRBJ2-7,TRBV19,ASSIQGAGEQY
TRBJ1-1,TRBV11-3,ASSTSGGVNTEAF
TRBJ2-3,TRBV28,ASSFVSADTQY
TRBJ2-1,TRBV13,ASSLGTSGVYNEQF
TRBJ2-5,TRBV19,ASSRDGGAETQY
TRBJ2-7,TRBV30,AWSDSPEQY
TRBJ2-7,TRBV19,ASTDRGREQY
TRBJ1-2,TRBV7-9,ASSPGGTYFAGGYT
TRBJ2-2,TRBV27,ASSLRTRGTGELF
TRBJ1-1,TRBV5-1,ASSFQGSTEAF
TRBJ2-1,TRBV9,ASSPSTGSYNEQF
TRBJ2-3,TRBV11-2,ASSLVSRERVGTDTQY
TRBJ1-5,TRBV6-5,ATTGVEPQH
TRBJ2-7,TRBV30,AWSVRGSYEQY
TRBJ1-5,TRBV6-5,ASSYKAGGLWPQH
TRBJ2-7,TRBV28,ASSLLQGAYEQY